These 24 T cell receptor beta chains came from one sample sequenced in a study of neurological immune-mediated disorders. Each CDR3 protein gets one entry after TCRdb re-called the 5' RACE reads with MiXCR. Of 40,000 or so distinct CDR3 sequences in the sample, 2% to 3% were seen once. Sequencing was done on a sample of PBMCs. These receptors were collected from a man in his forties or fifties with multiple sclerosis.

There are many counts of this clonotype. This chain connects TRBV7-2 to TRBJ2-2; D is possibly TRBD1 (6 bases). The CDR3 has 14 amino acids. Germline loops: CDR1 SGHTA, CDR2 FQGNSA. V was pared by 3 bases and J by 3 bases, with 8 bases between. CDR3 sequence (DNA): TGTGCCAGCAGCTTTGGACAGCACACCGGGGAGCTGTTTTTT. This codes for CASSFGQHTGELFF.

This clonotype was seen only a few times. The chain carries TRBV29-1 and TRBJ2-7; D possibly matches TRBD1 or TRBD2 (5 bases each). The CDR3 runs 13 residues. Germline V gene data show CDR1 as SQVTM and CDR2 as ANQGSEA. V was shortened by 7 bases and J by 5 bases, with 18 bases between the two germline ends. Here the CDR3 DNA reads TGCAGCGCCGGGACGGGACCTTATAACGAGCAGTACTTC. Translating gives CSAGTGPYNEQYF.

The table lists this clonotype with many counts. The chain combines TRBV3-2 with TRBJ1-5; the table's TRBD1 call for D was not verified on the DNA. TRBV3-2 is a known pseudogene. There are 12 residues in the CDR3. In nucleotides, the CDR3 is TGTGCCAGCAGCCCTGGGGCTCAGCCCCAGCATTTT. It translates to CASSPGAQPQHF.

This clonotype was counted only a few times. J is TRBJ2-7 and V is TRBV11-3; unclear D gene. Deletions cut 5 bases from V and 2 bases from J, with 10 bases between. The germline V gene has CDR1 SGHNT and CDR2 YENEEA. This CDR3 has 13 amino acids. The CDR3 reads CASSPNFAYEQYF. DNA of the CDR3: TGTGCCAGCAGCCCGAATTTTGCCTACGAGCAGTACTTC. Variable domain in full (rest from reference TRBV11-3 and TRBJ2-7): EAGVVQSPRYKIIEKKQPVAFWCNPISGHNTLYWYLQNLGQGPELLIRYENEEAVDDSQLPKDRFSAERLKGVDSTLKIQPAELGDSAVYLCASSPNFAYEQYFGPGTRLTVT.

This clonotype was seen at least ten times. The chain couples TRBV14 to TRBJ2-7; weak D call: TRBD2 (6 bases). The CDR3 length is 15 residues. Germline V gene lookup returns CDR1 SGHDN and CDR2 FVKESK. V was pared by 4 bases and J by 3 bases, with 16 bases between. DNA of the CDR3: TGTGCCAGCAGCCGGGGGGACGGGACGGTCTACGAGCAGTACTTC. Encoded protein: CASSRGDGTVYEQYF.

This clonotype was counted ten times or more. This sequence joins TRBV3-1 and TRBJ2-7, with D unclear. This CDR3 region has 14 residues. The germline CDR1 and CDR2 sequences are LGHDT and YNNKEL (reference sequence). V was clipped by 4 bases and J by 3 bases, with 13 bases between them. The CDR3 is CASSPPWNYYEQYF. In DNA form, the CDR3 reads TGTGCCAGCAGCCCTCCATGGAATTACTACGAGCAGTACTTC.

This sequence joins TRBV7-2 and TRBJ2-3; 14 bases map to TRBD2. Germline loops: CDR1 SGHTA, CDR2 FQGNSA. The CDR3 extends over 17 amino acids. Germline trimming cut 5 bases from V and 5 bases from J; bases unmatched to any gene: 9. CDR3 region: CASSRRLAGGPGDTQYF. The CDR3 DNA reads TGTGCCAGCAGCCGCAGACTAGCGGGGGGGCCGGGAGATACGCAGTATTTT.

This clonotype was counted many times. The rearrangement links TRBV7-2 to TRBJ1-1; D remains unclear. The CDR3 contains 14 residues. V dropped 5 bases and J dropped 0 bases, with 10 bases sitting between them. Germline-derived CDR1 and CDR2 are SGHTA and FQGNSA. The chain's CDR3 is CASSPGSMNTEAFF. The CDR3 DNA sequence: TGTGCCAGCAGCCCGGGCAGCATGAACACTGAAGCTTTCTTT. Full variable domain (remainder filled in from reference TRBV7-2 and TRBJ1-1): GAGVSQSPSNKVTEKGKDVELRCDPISGHTALYWYRQSLGQGLEFLIYFQGNSAPDKSGLPSDRFSAERTGGSVSTLTIQRTQQEDSAVYLCASSPGSMNTEAFFGQGTRLTVV.

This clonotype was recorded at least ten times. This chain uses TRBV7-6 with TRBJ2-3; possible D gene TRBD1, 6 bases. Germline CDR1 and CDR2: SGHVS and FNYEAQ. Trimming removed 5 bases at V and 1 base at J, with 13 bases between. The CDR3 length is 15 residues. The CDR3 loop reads CASSSRDTRTDTQYF. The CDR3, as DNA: TGTGCCAGCAGCAGCCGGGACACCCGCACAGATACGCAGTATTTT.

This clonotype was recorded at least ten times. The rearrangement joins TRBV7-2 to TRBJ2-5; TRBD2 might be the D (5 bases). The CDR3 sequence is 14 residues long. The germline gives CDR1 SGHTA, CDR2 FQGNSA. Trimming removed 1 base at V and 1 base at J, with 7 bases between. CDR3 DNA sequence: TGTGCCAGCAGCTTAGGCCGGGGCCAAGAGACCCAGTACTTC. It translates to CASSLGRGQETQYF.

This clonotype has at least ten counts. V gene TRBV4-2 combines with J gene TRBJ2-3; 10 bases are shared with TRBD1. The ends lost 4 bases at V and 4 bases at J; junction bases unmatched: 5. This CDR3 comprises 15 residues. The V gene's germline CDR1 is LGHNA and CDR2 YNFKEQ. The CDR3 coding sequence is TGTGCCAGCAGCCTGGGACAGGGGTTGTCAGATACGCAGTATTTT. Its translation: CASSLGQGLSDTQYF.

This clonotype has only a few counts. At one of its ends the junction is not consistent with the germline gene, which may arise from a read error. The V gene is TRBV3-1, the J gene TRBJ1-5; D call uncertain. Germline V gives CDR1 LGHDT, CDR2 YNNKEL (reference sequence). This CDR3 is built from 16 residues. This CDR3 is CASSQGSPGLNQPQNF. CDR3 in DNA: TGTGCCAGCAGCCAAGGGTCGCCAGGCTTAAATCAGCCCCAGAATTTT.

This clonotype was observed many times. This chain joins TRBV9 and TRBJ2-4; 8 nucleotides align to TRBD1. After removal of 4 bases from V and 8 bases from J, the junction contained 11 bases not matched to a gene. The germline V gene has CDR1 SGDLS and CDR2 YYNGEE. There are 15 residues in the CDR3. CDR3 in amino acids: CASSSMDRAVDIQYF. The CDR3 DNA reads TGTGCCAGCAGCTCAATGGACAGGGCAGTGGACATTCAGTACTTC.

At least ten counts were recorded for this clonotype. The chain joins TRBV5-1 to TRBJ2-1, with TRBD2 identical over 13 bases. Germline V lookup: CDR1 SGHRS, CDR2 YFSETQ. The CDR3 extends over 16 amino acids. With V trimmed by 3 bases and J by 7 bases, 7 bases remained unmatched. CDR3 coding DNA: TGCGCCAGCAGCTCGACCACTAGCGGGGGGGGAAATGAGCAGTTCTTC. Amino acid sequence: CASSSTTSGGGNEQFF.

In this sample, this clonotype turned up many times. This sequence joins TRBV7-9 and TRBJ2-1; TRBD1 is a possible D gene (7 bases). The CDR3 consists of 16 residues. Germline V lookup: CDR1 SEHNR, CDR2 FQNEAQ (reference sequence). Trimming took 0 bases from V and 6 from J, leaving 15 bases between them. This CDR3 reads CASSLAAGQMSNEQFF. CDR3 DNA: TGTGCCAGCAGCTTAGCGGCGGGACAGATGAGCAATGAGCAGTTCTTC.

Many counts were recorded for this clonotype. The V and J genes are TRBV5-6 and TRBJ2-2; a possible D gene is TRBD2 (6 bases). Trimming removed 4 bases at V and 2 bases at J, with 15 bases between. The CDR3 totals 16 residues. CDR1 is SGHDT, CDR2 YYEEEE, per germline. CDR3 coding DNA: TGTGCCAGCAGCAGACTGGAGGGTCCAAACACCGGGGAGCTGTTTTTT. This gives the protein CASSRLEGPNTGELFF.

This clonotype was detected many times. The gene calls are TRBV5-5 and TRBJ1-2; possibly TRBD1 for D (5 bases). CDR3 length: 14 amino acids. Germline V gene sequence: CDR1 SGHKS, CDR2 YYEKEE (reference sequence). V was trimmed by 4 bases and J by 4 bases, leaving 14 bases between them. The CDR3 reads CASSPPRVFYGYTF. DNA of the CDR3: TGTGCCAGCAGCCCACCCAGGGTTTTCTATGGCTACACCTTC.

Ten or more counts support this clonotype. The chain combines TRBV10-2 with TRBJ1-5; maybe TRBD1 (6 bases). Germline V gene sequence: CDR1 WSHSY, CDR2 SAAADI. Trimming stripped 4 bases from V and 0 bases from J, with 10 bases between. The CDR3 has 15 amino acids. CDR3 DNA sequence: TGCGCCAGCAGTGGGGGGGGCTATAGCAATCAGCCCCAGCATTTT. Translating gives CASSGGGYSNQPQHF.

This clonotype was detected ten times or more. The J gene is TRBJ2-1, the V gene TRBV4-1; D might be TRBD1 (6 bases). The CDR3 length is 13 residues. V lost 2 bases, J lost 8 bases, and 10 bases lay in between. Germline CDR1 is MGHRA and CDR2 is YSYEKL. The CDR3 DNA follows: TGCGCCAGCAGCCAAAATACAGGGTATGAGCAGTTCTTC. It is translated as CASSQNTGYEQFF.

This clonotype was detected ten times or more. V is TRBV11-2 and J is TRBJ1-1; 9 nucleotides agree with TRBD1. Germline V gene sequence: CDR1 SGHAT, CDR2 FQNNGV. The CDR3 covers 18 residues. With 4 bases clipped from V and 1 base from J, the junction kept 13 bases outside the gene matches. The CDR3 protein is CASSSGTGMRLENTEAFF. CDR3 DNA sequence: TGTGCCAGCAGCTCCGGGACAGGGATGAGGCTGGAGAACACTGAAGCTTTCTTT.

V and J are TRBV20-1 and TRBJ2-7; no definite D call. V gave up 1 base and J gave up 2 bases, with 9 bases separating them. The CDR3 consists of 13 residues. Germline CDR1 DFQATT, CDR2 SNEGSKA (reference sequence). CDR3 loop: CSARVGKAYEQYF. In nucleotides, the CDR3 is TGCAGTGCTAGAGTAGGAAAGGCCTACGAGCAGTACTTC.

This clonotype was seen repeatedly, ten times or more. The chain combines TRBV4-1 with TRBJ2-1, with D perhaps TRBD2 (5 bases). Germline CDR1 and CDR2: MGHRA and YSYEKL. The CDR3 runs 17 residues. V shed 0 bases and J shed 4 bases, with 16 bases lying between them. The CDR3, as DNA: TGCGCCAGCAGCCAAGATCCGGGCAGGTCGGGATACAATGAGCAGTTCTTC. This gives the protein CASSQDPGRSGYNEQFF.

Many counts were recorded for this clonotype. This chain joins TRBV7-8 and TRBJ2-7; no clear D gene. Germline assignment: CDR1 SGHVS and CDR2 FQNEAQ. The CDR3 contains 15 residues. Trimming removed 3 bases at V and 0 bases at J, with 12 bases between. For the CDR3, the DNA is TGTGCCAGCAGCTTCTCCGGGCTGAGCTCCTACGAGCAGTACTTC. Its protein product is CASSFSGLSSYEQYF.

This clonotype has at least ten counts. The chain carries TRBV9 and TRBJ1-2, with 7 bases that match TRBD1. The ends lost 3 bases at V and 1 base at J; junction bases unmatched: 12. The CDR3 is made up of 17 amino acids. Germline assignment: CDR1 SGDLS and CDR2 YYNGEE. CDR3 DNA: TGTGCCAGCAGCGCCGTTGAGACAGGGAGGTTTAACTATGGCTACACCTTC. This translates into CASSAVETGRFNYGYTF.